Below, one TCR beta chain is given with its context. This sample is drawn from a study of blood T cell repertoires in COVID-19. Study overall: Sources were T cells, B-cell-depleted T cells, or PBMCs; the material itself was cDNA or gDNA.

CDR3 size: 14 residues. CDR1 is LNHDA and CDR2 is SQIVND in the germline V gene (reference sequence). V was pared by 3 bases and J by 5 bases, with 13 bases between. Per the authors' pipeline: Estimates of nucleated cell counts were drawn from the amplification of reference gene primers. TCRdb's copy holds only in-frame clones and misses some; the assay was immunoSEQ multiplex PCR. V and J calls and clone size are given by that table; D and trimming were obtained from the DNA. Of around 300,000 clones detected, about 90% appear once; the ten largest clones hold more than 5%. Clinical history reported by participants formed the basis on which cohorts were assigned. Each recovered donor of Cohort 3 presented with two negative PCRs, clearance, or symptom resolution.

The genes are TRBV19 and TRBJ2-5; possibly TRBD1 for D (6 bases). The receptor was derived from a man aged 25-45 years who had recovered from COVID-19. Sample: PBMCs or T cells enriched from blood (not recorded which). This CDR3 reads CASSMGRGFETQYF. As DNA, the CDR3 is TGTGCCAGTAGTATGGGTAGGGGGTTTGAGACCCAGTACTTC.